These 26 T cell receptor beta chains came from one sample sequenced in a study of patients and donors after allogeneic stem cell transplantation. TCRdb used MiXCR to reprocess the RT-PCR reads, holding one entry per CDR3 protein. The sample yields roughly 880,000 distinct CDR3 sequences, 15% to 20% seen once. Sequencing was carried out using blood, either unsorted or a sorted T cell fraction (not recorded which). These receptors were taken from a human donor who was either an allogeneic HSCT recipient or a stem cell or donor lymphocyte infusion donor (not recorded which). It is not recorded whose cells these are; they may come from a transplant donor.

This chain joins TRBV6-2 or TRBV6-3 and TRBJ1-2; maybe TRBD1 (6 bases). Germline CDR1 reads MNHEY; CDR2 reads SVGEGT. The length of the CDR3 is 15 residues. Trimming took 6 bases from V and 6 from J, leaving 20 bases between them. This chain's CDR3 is CASSYRFSGADGYTF. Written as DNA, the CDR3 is TGTGCCAGCAGCTACCGGTTTTCAGGGGCAGATGGCTACACCTTC.

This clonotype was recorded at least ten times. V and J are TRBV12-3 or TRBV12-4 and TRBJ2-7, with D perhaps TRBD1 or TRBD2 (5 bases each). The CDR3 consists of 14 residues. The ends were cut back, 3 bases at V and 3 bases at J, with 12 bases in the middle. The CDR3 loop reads CASSFYGAHYEQYF. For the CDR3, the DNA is TGTGCCAGCAGTTTTTACGGGGCCCACTACGAGCAGTACTTC.

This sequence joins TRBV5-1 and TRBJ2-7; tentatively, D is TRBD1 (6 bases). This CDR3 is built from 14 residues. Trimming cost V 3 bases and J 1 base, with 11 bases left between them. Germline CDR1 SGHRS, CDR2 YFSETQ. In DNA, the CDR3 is TGCGCCAGCAGCTCCGGACAGCCTTCCTACGAGCAGTACTTC. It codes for CASSSGQPSYEQYF.

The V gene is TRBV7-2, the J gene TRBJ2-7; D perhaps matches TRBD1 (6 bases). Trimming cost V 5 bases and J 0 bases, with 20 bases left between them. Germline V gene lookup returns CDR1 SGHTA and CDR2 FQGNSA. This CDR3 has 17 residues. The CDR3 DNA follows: TGTGCCAGCAGCACTCAATTGACAGGCTCTAGCTCCTACGAGCAGTACTTC. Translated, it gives CASSTQLTGSSSYEQYF.

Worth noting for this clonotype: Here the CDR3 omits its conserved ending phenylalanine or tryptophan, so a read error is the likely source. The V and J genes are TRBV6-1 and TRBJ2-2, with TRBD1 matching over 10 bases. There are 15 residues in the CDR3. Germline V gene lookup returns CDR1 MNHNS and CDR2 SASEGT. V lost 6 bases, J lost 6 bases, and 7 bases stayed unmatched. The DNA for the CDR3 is TGTGCCAGCAGCCTTTTCGGGACAGGGGCCGGGGAGCTGTTTCTT. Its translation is CASSLFGTGAGELFL.

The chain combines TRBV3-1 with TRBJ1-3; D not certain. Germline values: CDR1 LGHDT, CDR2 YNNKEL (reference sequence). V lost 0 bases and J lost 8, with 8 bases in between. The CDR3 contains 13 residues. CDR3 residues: CASSQDWKDTIYF. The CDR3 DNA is TGTGCCAGCAGCCAAGATTGGAAAGACACCATATATTTT.

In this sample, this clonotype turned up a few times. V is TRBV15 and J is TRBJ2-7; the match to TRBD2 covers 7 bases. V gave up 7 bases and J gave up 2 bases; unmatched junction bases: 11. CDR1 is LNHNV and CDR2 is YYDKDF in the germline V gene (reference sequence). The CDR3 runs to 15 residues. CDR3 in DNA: TGTGCCACCACACCAGAGCGGGGATTCACCTACGAGCAGTACTTC. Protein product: CATTPERGFTYEQYF.

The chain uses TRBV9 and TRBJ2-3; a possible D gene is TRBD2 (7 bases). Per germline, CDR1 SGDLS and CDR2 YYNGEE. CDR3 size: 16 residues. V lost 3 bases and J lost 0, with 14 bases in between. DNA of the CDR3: TGTGCCAGCAGCGCTAGGGGGGGAGCCAGCACAGATACGCAGTATTTT. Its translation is CASSARGGASTDTQYF.

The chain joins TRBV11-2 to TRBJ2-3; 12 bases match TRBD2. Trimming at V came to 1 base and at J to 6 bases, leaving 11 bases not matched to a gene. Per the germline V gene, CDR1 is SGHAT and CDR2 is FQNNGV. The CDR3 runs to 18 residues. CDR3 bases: TGTGCCAGCAGCTTAGGCCCCCTCGGACTAGCGGGATGGGATACGCAGTATTTT. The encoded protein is CASSLGPLGLAGWDTQYF.

In DNA, the CDR3 is TGTGCCAGCAGGGCGACCGGGACACAGGACGAGCAGTACTTC. This sequence encodes CASRATGTQDEQYF. The rearrangement uses TRBV12-3 or TRBV12-4 and TRBJ2-7, with D maybe TRBD1 (6 bases). CDR3 size: 14 residues. V was pared by 6 bases and J by 5 bases, with 17 bases between.

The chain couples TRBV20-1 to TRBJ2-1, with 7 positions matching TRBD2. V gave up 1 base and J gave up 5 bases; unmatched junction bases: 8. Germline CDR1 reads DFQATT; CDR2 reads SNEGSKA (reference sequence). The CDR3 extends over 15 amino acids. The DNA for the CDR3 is TGCAGTGCTAGAGCCCTAGCGGCCCCCAACAATGAGCAGTTCTTC. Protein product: CSARALAAPNNEQFF.

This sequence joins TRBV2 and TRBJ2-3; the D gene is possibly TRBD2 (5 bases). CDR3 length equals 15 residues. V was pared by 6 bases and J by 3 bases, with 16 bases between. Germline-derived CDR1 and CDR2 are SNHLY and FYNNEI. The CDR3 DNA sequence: TGTGCCAGCAGGGATCCCGAGCGACTAACAGATACGCAGTATTTT. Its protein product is CASRDPERLTDTQYF.

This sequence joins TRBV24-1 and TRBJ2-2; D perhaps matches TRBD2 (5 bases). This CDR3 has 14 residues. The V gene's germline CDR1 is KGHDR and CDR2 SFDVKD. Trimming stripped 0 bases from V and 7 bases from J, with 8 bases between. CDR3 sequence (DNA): TGTGCCACCAGTGATTTGCGGGGAAACGGGGAGCTGTTTTTT. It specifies CATSDLRGNGELFF.

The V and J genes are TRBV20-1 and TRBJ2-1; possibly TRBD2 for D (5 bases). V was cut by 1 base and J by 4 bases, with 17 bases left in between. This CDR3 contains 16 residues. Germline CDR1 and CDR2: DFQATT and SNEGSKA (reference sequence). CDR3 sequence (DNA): TGCAGTGCTAGAGGCCTAGCCGATCAGAATTACAATGAGCAGTTCTTC. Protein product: CSARGLADQNYNEQFF.

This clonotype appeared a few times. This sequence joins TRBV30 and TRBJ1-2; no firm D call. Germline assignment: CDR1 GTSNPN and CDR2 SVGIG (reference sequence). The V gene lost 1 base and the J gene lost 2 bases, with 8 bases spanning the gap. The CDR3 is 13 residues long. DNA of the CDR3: TGTGCCTGGAGTGAATCAGAGAACTATGGCTACACCTTC. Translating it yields CAWSESENYGYTF.

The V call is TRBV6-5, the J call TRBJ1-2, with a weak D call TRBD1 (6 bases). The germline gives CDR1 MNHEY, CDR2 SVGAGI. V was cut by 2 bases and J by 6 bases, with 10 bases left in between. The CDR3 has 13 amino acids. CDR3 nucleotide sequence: TGTGCCAGCAGTTACGCGGGGGCCGATGGCTACACCTTC. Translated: CASSYAGADGYTF.

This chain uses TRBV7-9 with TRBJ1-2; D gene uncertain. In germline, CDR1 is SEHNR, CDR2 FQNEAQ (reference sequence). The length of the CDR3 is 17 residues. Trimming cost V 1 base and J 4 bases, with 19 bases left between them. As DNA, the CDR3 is TGTGCCAGCAGCTTAGGATCTCGGCAGGACCTCCTCTATGGCTACACCTTC. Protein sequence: CASSLGSRQDLLYGYTF.

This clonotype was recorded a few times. CDR3 sequence (DNA): TGTGCCAGCAGTTTCGGCACGGGACAGGGGTCATACGAGCAGTACTTC. Translated: CASSFGTGQGSYEQYF. The chain recombines TRBV12-3 or TRBV12-4 with TRBJ2-7; 10 bases agree with TRBD1. Trimming took 3 bases from V and 4 from J; bases not matched to a gene: 9. The CDR3 has 16 residues.

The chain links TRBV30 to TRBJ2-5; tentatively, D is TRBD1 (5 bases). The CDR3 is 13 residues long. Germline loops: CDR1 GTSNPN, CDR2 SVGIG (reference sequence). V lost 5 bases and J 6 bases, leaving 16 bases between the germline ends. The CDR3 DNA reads TGTGCCTGGGCGACAGTATTTGACAAGACCCAGTACTTC. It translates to CAWATVFDKTQYF.

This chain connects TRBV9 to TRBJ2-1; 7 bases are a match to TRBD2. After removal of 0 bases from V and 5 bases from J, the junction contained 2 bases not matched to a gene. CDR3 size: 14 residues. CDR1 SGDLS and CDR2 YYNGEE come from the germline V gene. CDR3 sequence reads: CASSVGGGNNEQFF. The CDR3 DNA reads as TGTGCCAGCAGCGTAGGGGGGGGGAACAATGAGCAGTTCTTC. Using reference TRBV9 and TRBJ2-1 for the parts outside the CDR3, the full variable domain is DSGVTQTPKHLITATGQRVTLRCSPRSGDLSVYWYQQSLDQGLQFLIQYYNGEERAKGNILERFSAQQFPDLHSELNLSSLELGDSALYFCASSVGGGNNEQFFGPGTRLTVL.

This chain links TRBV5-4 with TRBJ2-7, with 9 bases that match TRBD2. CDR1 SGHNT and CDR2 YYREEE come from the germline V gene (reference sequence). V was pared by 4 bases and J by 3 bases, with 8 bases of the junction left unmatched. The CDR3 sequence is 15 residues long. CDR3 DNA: TGTGCCAGCAGCAAAACTAGCGGGTTAGGCTACGAGCAGTACTTC. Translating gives CASSKTSGLGYEQYF.

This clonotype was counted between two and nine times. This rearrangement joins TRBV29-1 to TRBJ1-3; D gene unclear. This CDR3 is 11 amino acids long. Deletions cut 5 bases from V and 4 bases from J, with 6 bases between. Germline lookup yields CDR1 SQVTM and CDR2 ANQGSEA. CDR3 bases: TGCAGCGTTTTGAGAGGAAACACCATATATTTT. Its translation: CSVLRGNTIYF.

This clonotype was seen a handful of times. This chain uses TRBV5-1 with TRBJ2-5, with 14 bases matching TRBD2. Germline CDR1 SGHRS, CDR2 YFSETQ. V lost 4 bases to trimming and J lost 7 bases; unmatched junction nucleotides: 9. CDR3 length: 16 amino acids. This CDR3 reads CASSPPGTSGRVTQYF. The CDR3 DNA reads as TGCGCCAGCAGCCCCCCCGGGACTAGCGGGAGAGTGACCCAGTACTTC.

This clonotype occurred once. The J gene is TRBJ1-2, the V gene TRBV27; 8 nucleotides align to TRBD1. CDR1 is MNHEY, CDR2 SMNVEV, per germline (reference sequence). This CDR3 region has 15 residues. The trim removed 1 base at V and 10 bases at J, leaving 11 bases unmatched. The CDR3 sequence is CASSLYEPGGADYTF. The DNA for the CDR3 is TGTGCCAGCAGTTTATATGAACCAGGGGGCGCTGACTACACCTTC.

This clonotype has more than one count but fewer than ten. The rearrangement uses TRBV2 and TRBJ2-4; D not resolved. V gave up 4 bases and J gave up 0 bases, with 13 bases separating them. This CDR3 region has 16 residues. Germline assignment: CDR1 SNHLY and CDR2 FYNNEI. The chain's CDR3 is CASSALAALAKNIQYF. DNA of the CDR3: TGTGCCAGCAGTGCGCTTGCAGCCCTAGCCAAAAACATTCAGTACTTC.

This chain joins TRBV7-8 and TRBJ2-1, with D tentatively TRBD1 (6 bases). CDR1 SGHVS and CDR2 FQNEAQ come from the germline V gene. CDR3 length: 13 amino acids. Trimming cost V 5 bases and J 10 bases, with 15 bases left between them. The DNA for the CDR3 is TGTGCCAGCAGCCCAAGAGAACAGGGAGAGCAGTTCTTC. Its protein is CASSPREQGEQFF.